This TCR beta chain derives from a study of cytomegalovirus exposure and HLA in healthy donors. Comments on this clone: Antigen unknown.

Clones were read by immunoSEQ multiplex PCR, and TCRdb kept only the in-frame ones, dropping some. The top ten clones hold less than 1.5% of a sample with approximately 120,000 clones, 94% of them seen once. Study-wide findings and caveats: The majority of TCR sequences were rare, yet some public TCRs appeared in many donors.

The germline gives CDR1 MGHRA, CDR2 YSYEKL. Trimming cost V 0 bases and J 16 bases; bases outside gene matches: 6. The CDR3 spans 13 residues. Donors were drawn from the roughly 120-subject validation cohort, separate from the roughly 670-subject first cohort. The chain joins TRBV4-1 to TRBJ2-1, with TRBD2 matching over 10 bases. The receptor comes from a young woman in good health and CMV-seronegative. The sequencing sample was made of PBMCs. CDR3 loop: CASSQEPSGGDFF. Written as DNA, the CDR3 is TGCGCCAGCAGCCAAGAACCCAGCGGGGGGGATTTCTTC.